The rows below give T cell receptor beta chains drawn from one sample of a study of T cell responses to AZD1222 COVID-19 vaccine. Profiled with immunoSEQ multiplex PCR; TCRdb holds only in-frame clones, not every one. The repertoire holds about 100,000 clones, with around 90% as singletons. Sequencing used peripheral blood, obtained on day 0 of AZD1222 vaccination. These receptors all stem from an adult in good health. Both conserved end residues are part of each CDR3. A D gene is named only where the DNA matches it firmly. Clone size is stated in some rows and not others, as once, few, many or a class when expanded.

CASSQFPGGEDTQYF	TGCGCCAGCAGCCAATTCCCTGGGGGAGAAGATACGCAGTATTTT	NA	TRBV4-1	NA	TRBJ2-3
CAISDQKGQGLIVRNTIYF	TGTGCCATCAGTGATCAAAAGGGACAGGGGCTAATAGTTCGGAACACCATATATTTT	NA	TRBV10-3	TRBD1	TRBJ1-3
CATSRDMPGSYEQYF	TGTGCCACCAGCAGAGATATGCCGGGCTCCTACGAGCAGTACTTC	NA	TRBV15	NA	TRBJ2-7
CASSQVDSPLHF	TGTGCCAGCAGCCAAGTCGACTCACCCCTCCACTTT	NA	TRBV3-1/TRBV3-2	NA	TRBJ1-6
CASSIGGGTNTEAFF	TGTGCCAGTAGCATAGGAGGAGGGACGAACACTGAAGCTTTCTTT	NA	TRBV19	NA	TRBJ1-1
CASRTQGSEKLFF	TGTGCCAGCAGAACCCAGGGAAGTGAAAAACTGTTTTTT	NA	TRBV3-1/TRBV3-2	NA	TRBJ1-4
CASSFQASGRIRNEQFF	TGCGCCAGCAGCTTCCAGGCTAGCGGGAGGATTAGGAATGAGCAGTTCTTC	NA	TRBV4-1	TRBD2	TRBJ2-1
CASSLWGAEKLFF	TGTGCCAGCAGCTTGTGGGGTGCGGAAAAACTGTTTTTT	NA	TRBV5-4	NA	TRBJ1-4
CASSFGMNTEAFF	TGTGCCAGCAGCTTCGGGATGAACACTGAAGCTTTCTTT	NA	TRBV7-9	NA	TRBJ1-1
CASSSDTSTDTQYF	TGCGCCAGCAGCTCGGACACGAGCACAGATACGCAGTATTTT	once	TRBV5-1	NA	TRBJ2-3
CASSLGEGQGRHEQYF	TGTGCCAGCAGCTTAGGCGAAGGACAGGGGAGGCACGAGCAGTACTTC	NA	TRBV11-3	TRBD1	TRBJ2-7
CAWSDTVNYGYTF	TGTGCCTGGAGTGATACAGTTAACTATGGCTACACCTTC	NA	TRBV30	NA	TRBJ1-2
CASSALGAGVSYNEQFF	TGTGCCAGCAGCGCCCTCGGTGCGGGCGTCTCCTACAATGAGCAGTTCTTC	NA	TRBV9	NA	TRBJ2-1
CASSSQGDQPQHF	TGTGCCAGCAGCTCCCAGGGGGACCAGCCCCAGCATTTT	NA	TRBV11-2	TRBD1	TRBJ1-5
CATSKSSGTGGSYNSPLHF	TGTGCCACCAGCAAAAGTTCCGGGACAGGGGGTTCCTATAATTCACCCCTCCACTTT	NA	TRBV15	TRBD1	TRBJ1-6
CASSSGGPGADLSYEQYF	TGTGCCAGCTCTTCTGGGGGGCCGGGCGCCGATTTAAGTTACGAGCAGTACTTC	NA	TRBV18	NA	TRBJ2-7
CASSWGGNTEAFF	TGCGCCAGCAGTTGGGGGGGGAACACTGAAGCTTTCTTT	NA	TRBV23-1	NA	TRBJ1-1
CASSQTGTGRHEQYF	TGCGCCAGCAGCCAAACCGGGACGGGCAGGCACGAGCAGTACTTC	NA	TRBV4-1	NA	TRBJ2-7
CASSIGTGTEAFF	TGTGCCAGCAGCATTGGGACCGGCACTGAAGCTTTCTTT	NA	TRBV7-6	NA	TRBJ1-1
CASRQGASAKNIQYF	TGCGCCAGCAGACAGGGGGCTTCGGCCAAAAACATTCAGTACTTC	NA	TRBV4-1	TRBD1	TRBJ2-4
CASDAVLNTEAFF	TGTGCCAGCGACGCAGTGCTGAACACTGAAGCTTTCTTT	once	TRBV12-3/TRBV12-4	NA	TRBJ1-1
CASGPPHKNTEAFF	TGTGCTAGTGGTCCCCCTCACAAGAACACTGAAGCTTTCTTT	NA	TRBV12-5	NA	TRBJ1-1